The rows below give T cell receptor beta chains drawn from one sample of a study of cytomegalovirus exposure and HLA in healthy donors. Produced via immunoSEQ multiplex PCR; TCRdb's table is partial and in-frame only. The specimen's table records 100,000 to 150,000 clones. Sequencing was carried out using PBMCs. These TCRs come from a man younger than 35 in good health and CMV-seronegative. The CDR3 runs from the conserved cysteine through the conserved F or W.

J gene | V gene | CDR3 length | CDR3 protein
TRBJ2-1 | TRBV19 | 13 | CASSIVQVGEQFF
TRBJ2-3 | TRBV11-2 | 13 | CASSLEYPDTQYF
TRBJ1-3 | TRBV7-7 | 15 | CASSLNVGAGNTIYF
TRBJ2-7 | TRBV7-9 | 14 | CASTGRTGAYEQYF
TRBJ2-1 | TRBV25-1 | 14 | CASSRRESGWEQFF
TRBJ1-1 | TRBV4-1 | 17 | CASSRSGTGGLSAEAFF
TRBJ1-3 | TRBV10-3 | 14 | CAIGQPNSGNTIYF
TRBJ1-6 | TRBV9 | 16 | CASSSWTAGRYSPLHF
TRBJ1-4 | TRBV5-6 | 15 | CASSLGMGTDEKLFF
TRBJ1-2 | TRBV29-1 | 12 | CSVAPGGYGYTF
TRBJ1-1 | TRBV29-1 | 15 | CSAQGGWGMNTEAFF
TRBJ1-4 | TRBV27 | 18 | CASSLRTPQGGANEKLFF
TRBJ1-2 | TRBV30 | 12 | CAWSGGAYGYTF
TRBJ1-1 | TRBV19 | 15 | CASSPAQGQDTEAFF
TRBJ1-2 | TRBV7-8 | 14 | CASSSEGSRWGYTF
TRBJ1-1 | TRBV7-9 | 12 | CASSLAWGLAFF
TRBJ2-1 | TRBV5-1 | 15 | CASSLYRVEDNEQFF
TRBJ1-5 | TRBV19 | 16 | CASSISGLPSNQPQHF